This T cell receptor beta chain was profiled in a study of T cells in Graves' hyperthyroidism and ophthalmopathy. The CDR3 regions of TCR beta were amplified from RNA transcripts. The study used the HTBI primer set for a first-round RT-PCR of the TCR CDR3. TCRdb reprocessed the multiplex PCR reads via MiXCR and lists one record per CDR3 protein. The table lists some 350,000 distinct CDR3 sequences, approximately 14% of them singletons. Germline CDR1 reads MNHNS; CDR2 reads SASEGT. CDR3 length: 15 residues. J lost 4 bases, V lost 2 bases, and 0 bases had no gene match. Disease duration was under 3 months in the ophthalmopathy patients, who also had a Clinical Activity Score of at least 3 and a NOSPECS grade of at least 4. The diagnoses drew upon clinical symptoms, serum thyroxine and TRAb, thyroid ultrasound and orbital computed tomography. General observations from the study: Blood held most thyroid clonotypes expanded above 0.001 frequency. With a median lead of approximately 6.4 months before onset, the model predicted ophthalmopathy.

This clonotype appeared many times. The target antigen is unknown. The V call is TRBV6-1, the J call TRBJ2-2; 11 positions match TRBD2. The source is a woman aged 55 to 70 with Graves' ophthalmopathy. Sequencing used blood. CDR3: CASSELAGGTGELFF. The CDR3 DNA reads as TGTGCCAGCAGTGAACTAGCGGGAGGCACCGGGGAGCTGTTTTTT.